A single sample gave rise to the 24 T cell receptor beta chains below, sequenced in a study of T cell responses to AZD1222 COVID-19 vaccine. TCRdb's copy holds only in-frame clones and misses some; the assay was immunoSEQ multiplex PCR. The sample lists 210,000 or so clones, 94% seen once, with around 1.7% in the top ten. The sequencing used peripheral blood, collected 28 days after the second dose of the MenACWY control vaccine. These receptors were collected from an adult who received the MenACWY meningococcal vaccine as a control.

This clone was seen just once. V is TRBV7-2 and J is TRBJ2-3; D unclear. V lost 3 bases, J lost 6 bases, and 4 bases lay in between. Germline V CDR1 and CDR2: SGHTA, FQGNSA. This CDR3 has 11 residues. CDR3 sequence (DNA): TGTGCCAGCAGCTTTAAGGATACGCAGTATTTT. It codes for CASSFKDTQYF.

CDR3 sequence (DNA): TGTGCCTGGAGTGTATCCGGCCGCGGCTCACCCCTCCACTTT. Translated, it gives CAWSVSGRGSPLHF. The V call is TRBV30, the J call TRBJ1-6, with no clear D. The CDR3 runs 14 residues. Trimming stripped 0 bases from V and 10 bases from J, with 13 bases between. Germline V gives CDR1 GTSNPN, CDR2 SVGIG (reference sequence). The whole variable domain, filled in from reference TRBV30 and TRBJ1-6, reads SQTIHQWPATLVQPVGSPLSLECTVEGTSNPNLYWYRQAAGRGLQLLFYSVGIGQISSEVPQNLSASRPQDRQFILSSKKLLLSDSGFYLCAWSVSGRGSPLHFGNGTRLTVT.

CDR3 nucleotide sequence: TGTGCCAGTAGTATAGTGGACAGCAATCAGCCCCAGCATTTT. Encoded protein: CASSIVDSNQPQHF. The J gene is TRBJ1-5, the V gene TRBV19; D call uncertain. V lost 1 base to trimming and J lost 1 base, with 5 bases between them. The CDR3 has 14 residues. The germline V gene has CDR1 LNHDA and CDR2 SQIVND (reference sequence).

This chain connects TRBV9 to TRBJ1-1; D remains unclear. The CDR3 loop spans 13 amino acids. CDR1 is SGDLS, CDR2 YYNGEE, per germline. The V end was cut by 0 bases, the J end by 4 bases, with 7 bases between. The CDR3: CASSVAEGTEAFF. CDR3 sequence (DNA): TGTGCCAGCAGCGTAGCTGAAGGCACTGAAGCTTTCTTT.

The chain has TRBV4-1 and TRBJ1-5; a possible D gene is TRBD1 (5 bases). There are 14 residues in the CDR3. Germline CDR1 reads MGHRA; CDR2 reads YSYEKL. Between the trimmed V and J ends, which lost 1 base and 4 bases, there was a span of 8 bases. CDR3 bases: TGCGCCAGCAGCCAAGTCCAGGGAAATCAGCCCCAGCATTTT. This translates into CASSQVQGNQPQHF.

The chain links TRBV7-3 to TRBJ2-3, with D maybe TRBD1 (5 bases). V was cut by 1 base and J by 6 bases, with 14 bases left in between. The CDR3 length is 15 residues. CDR1 is SGHTA and CDR2 is FQGTGA in the germline V gene. The CDR3 loop reads CASSLMGDRPDTQYF. The CDR3 region has the DNA TGTGCCAGCAGCTTAATGGGCGACAGACCGGATACGCAGTATTTT.

V gene TRBV6-5 combines with J gene TRBJ1-4, with 7 bases fitting TRBD1. The V segment lost 6 bases and the J segment 5 bases; nucleotides outside the gene matches: 9. Germline V lookup: CDR1 MNHEY, CDR2 SVGAGI. This CDR3 is 15 amino acids long. In DNA, the CDR3 is TGTGCCAGCAGGACAGGGCAGGCAGGGAATGAAAAACTGTTTTTT. This encodes CASRTGQAGNEKLFF.

The chain links TRBV2 to TRBJ1-1, with D possibly TRBD1 on 6 matching bases. V lost 2 bases and J 1 base, leaving 11 bases between the germline ends. CDR1 is SNHLY and CDR2 is FYNNEI in the germline V gene. This CDR3 comprises 15 residues. CDR3 in amino acids: CASSERGGPNTEAFF. The CDR3 coding sequence is TGTGCCAGCAGTGAAAGAGGGGGACCGAACACTGAAGCTTTCTTT.

The rearrangement joins TRBV11-3 to TRBJ2-2; no definite D call. The CDR3 covers 12 residues. Trimming removed 7 bases at V and 5 bases at J, with 8 bases between. Germline values: CDR1 SGHNT, CDR2 YENEEA. CDR3 amino acids: CASKGVTGELFF. The CDR3 DNA reads TGTGCCAGCAAGGGCGTTACCGGGGAGCTGTTTTTT.

The chain has TRBV5-1 and TRBJ2-7; D is possibly TRBD1 or TRBD2 (5 bases each). The CDR3 consists of 14 residues. Trimming cost V 1 base and J 3 bases, with 11 bases left between them. CDR1 and CDR2 (germline): SGHRS, YFSETQ. The CDR3 reads CASSLSGRSYEQYF. In nucleotides, the CDR3 is TGCGCCAGCAGCTTGTCGGGACGGAGCTACGAGCAGTACTTC.

The V and J genes are TRBV19 and TRBJ2-6; 9 bases line up with TRBD1. Germline CDR1 is LNHDA and CDR2 is SQIVND (reference sequence). CDR3 length: 21 residues. V was pared by 4 bases and J by 1 base, with 17 bases of the junction left unmatched. The CDR3 loop is CASSRFRGQGGQQSGANVLTF. The CDR3 DNA reads TGTGCCAGTAGTAGGTTTCGGGGACAGGGTGGGCAGCAATCTGGGGCCAACGTCCTGACTTTC. Variable domain in full (rest from reference TRBV19 and TRBJ2-6): DGGITQSPKYLFRKEGQNVTLSCEQNLNHDAMYWYRQDPGQGLRLIYYSQIVNDFQKGDIAEGYSVSREKKESFPLTVTSAQKNPTAFYLCASSRFRGQGGQQSGANVLTFGAGSRLTVL.

This clone was picked up one time. The chain uses TRBV2 and TRBJ1-5; D is ambiguous. CDR1 SNHLY and CDR2 FYNNEI come from the germline V gene. V was trimmed by 4 bases and J by 3 bases, leaving 4 bases between them. This CDR3 region has 12 residues. CDR3 in DNA: TGTGCCAGCAGTGGTTTCAATCAGCCCCAGCATTTT. It encodes CASSGFNQPQHF.

This chain links TRBV20-1 with TRBJ1-3, with 7 bases that match TRBD1. V was pared by 3 bases and J by 0 bases, with 5 bases of the junction left unmatched. CDR1 is DFQATT and CDR2 is SNEGSKA in the germline V gene (reference sequence). This CDR3 contains 15 residues. CDR3 DNA: TGCAGTGCTAGTGACAGGGCGTCCTCTGGAAACACCATATATTTT. Residues: CSASDRASSGNTIYF.

This chain uses TRBV30 with TRBJ2-1; D is perhaps TRBD1 (6 bases). The CDR3 runs 13 residues. CDR1 and CDR2 from the germline V gene are GTSNPN and SVGIG (reference sequence). V lost 3 bases, J lost 9 bases, and 15 bases lay in between. The CDR3 DNA is TGTGCCTGGAGATGGGGAAGAGGGGGTGAGCAGTTCTTC. It yields the protein CAWRWGRGGEQFF.

The chain carries TRBV9 and TRBJ1-1, with a weak D call TRBD1 (6 bases). CDR3 length: 13 amino acids. From germline, CDR1 is SGDLS and CDR2 YYNGEE. Trimming shortened V by 5 bases and J by 5 bases, and 13 bases separated the two germline ends. The CDR3 sequence: CASSKTGTTEAFF. Written as DNA, the CDR3 is TGTGCCAGCAGTAAAACCGGGACAACTGAAGCTTTCTTT. Complete variable domain (other parts from reference TRBV9 and TRBJ1-1): DSGVTQTPKHLITATGQRVTLRCSPRSGDLSVYWYQQSLDQGLQFLIQYYNGEERAKGNILERFSAQQFPDLHSELNLSSLELGDSALYFCASSKTGTTEAFFGQGTRLTVV.

This chain links TRBV9 with TRBJ1-6; D uncertain. Trimming shortened V by 3 bases and J by 5 bases, and 9 bases separated the two germline ends. Germline lookup yields CDR1 SGDLS and CDR2 YYNGEE. The CDR3 is made up of 14 amino acids. The DNA for the CDR3 is TGTGCCAGCAGCGAGGCCCCGAATAATTCACCCCTCCACTTT. Its translation is CASSEAPNNSPLHF.

The chain has TRBV3-1 (or the pseudogene TRBV3-2) and TRBJ2-3; D might be TRBD2 (6 bases). The germline gives CDR1 LGHDT, CDR2 YNNKEL (reference sequence). Trimming pared 1 base from V and 1 base from J, leaving 15 bases between. This CDR3 is 17 amino acids long. CDR3 DNA: TGTGCCAGCAGCCAAGGTCGAGGCGGGACGGGCACAGATACGCAGTATTTT. It specifies CASSQGRGGTGTDTQYF.

V usage is TRBV6-1 and J usage is TRBJ2-7; 8 bases match TRBD2. Germline V gene sequence: CDR1 MNHNS, CDR2 SASEGT. The CDR3 totals 15 residues. The V segment lost 3 bases and the J segment 2 bases; nucleotides outside the gene matches: 6. DNA for the CDR3: TGTGCCAGCAGTGATGACGGGAGGGCTCCCTACGAGCAGTACTTC. Translated, it gives CASSDDGRAPYEQYF.

The rearrangement joins TRBV27 to TRBJ2-1, with D possibly being TRBD2 (5 bases). Germline V CDR1 and CDR2: MNHEY, SMNVEV (reference sequence). There are 13 residues in the CDR3. The V end lost 6 bases, the J end lost 3 bases, and 9 bases lay between the germline ends. CDR3 sequence (DNA): TGTGCCAGCAGCCTAGGACTCTACAATGAGCAGTTCTTC. Translation: CASSLGLYNEQFF.

This chain connects TRBV10-3 to TRBJ1-1; D gene ambiguous. V gave up 6 bases and J gave up 7 bases, with 12 bases separating them. CDR1 and CDR2 from the germline V gene are ENHRY and SYGVKD. This CDR3 has 12 residues. The CDR3 DNA follows: TGTGCCATCAGATCGACACGGGATGAAGCTTTCTTT. Its translation: CAIRSTRDEAFF.

The chain uses TRBV30 and TRBJ1-1; D may be TRBD1 (6 bases). The CDR3 spans 16 residues. Germline CDR1 is GTSNPN and CDR2 is SVGIG (reference sequence). V shed 1 base and J shed 1 base, with 16 bases lying between them. Written as DNA, the CDR3 is TGTGCCTGGAGTGCCCCGGGGGGCTCTCAGAACACTGAAGCTTTCTTT. This gives the protein CAWSAPGGSQNTEAFF.

The chain has TRBV29-1 and TRBJ1-2, with D maybe TRBD1 (5 bases). The CDR3 covers 13 residues. Germline V lookup: CDR1 SQVTM, CDR2 ANQGSEA. V lost 7 bases and J 7 bases, leaving 19 bases between the germline ends. The CDR3 protein is CSEKTAPTSGYTF. Here the CDR3 DNA reads TGCAGCGAAAAGACAGCCCCGACCTCTGGCTACACCTTC.

The chain couples TRBV6-2 or TRBV6-3 to TRBJ2-7; tentatively, D is TRBD1 (6 bases). Trimming took 5 bases from V and 0 from J, leaving 17 bases between them. CDR1 is MNHEY and CDR2 is SVGEGT in the germline V gene. This CDR3 region has 16 residues. CDR3 protein: CASSHHRETGSYEQYF. DNA for the CDR3: TGTGCCAGCAGTCATCACAGGGAGACAGGCTCCTACGAGCAGTACTTC.

The rearrangement links TRBV7-9 to TRBJ2-4; D may be TRBD2 (5 bases). Germline-derived CDR1 and CDR2 are SEHNR and FQNEAQ (reference sequence). Trimming cost V 2 bases and J 7 bases, with 18 bases left between them. CDR3 length equals 16 residues. As DNA, the CDR3 is TGTGCCAGCAGCTTATTTTACGGGGAGTTGGAGAACATTCAGTACTTC. This encodes CASSLFYGELENIQYF.